The clone carrying this T cell receptor beta chain appeared once. Its antigen is not known. The sample originates from a study of T cell clonotyping in hematopoietic cell transplantation. The overall study: Pretransplant recipient samples were taken after cytoreduction.

CDR3 length: 15 amino acids. After removal of 5 bases from V and 2 bases from J, the junction contained 6 bases not matched to a gene. CDR1 is SGHTA, CDR2 FQGNSA, per germline. The time point: recipient sample about 28 days before transplant, after cytoreduction. Here immunoSEQ multiplex PCR was the method, and the copy in TCRdb shows in-frame clones only, minus some. The profile shows tens of thousands of clones, 70% to 90% of them singletons. Points from the study as a whole: Pathologically expanded recipient clonotypes increased progressively from day 30 to day 180 as diversity fell.

Specimen: peripheral blood mononuclear cells, collected before stem cell transplant. This TCR derives from a man aged 55-75 years with biphenotypic leukemia. Some clones in this sample may be carry-over from other donors' samples. The chain couples TRBV7-2 to TRBJ1-2; 9 positions agree with TRBD1. This chain's CDR3 is CASSPGDRANYGYTF. The CDR3 DNA reads as TGTGCCAGCAGCCCTGGGGACAGGGCGAACTATGGCTACACCTTC.